This T cell receptor beta chain stems from a study of metastatic and nonmetastatic thyroid tumors. Concerning this clone: Its target is unknown.

The CDR3 loop spans 14 amino acids. V lost 9 bases to trimming and J lost 0 bases, with 14 bases between them. Germline assignment: CDR1 MNHNS and CDR2 SASEGT. Broader study findings: It was reportedly found that TCR beta diversity was significantly higher in malignant thyroid tumors than in benign nodules, a difference seen in both blood and tumor samples.

TCRdb recomputed clones from the PCR reads via MiXCR. The repertoire consists of 65,000 to 70,000 clones, with approximately 15% occurring once and the leading ten covering around 7%. Nobody among the patients had been given any treatment before thyroid surgery. The chain has TRBV6-1 and TRBJ1-1; D is unclear. Sample: blood. The source of this sequence is a male donor with papillary thyroid cancer or a benign thyroid nodule (not recorded which). Some clones in this sample may be carry-over from other donors' samples. Written as DNA, the CDR3 is TGTGCCAGAAGTCCGGGAAAGATGAACACTGAAGCTTTCTTT. Translating it yields CARSPGKMNTEAFF.